The 24 T cell receptor beta chains below come from one sample, sequenced in a study of cytomegalovirus exposure and HLA in healthy donors. The PCR contained 60 Vbeta and 13 Jbeta primers. Method: immunoSEQ multiplex PCR; TCRdb's copy keeps in-frame clones and lacks some. The sample lists roughly 200,000 clones; about nine tenths were seen once. The specimen was PBMCs. The origin of the receptors is a young man in good health and CMV-seronegative.

The chain uses TRBV5-6 and TRBJ1-6, with TRBD1 matching 8 bases. The CDR3 spans 14 residues. Germline V gene sequence: CDR1 SGHDT, CDR2 YYEEEE. The J segment lost 8 bases and the V segment lost 6 bases, leaving 7 bases of the junction unmatched. CDR3 region: CASNTDRGHSPLHF. The DNA for the CDR3 is TGTGCCAGCAATACCGACAGGGGCCATTCACCCCTCCACTTT.

The chain uses TRBV2 and TRBJ1-2; no definite D call. This CDR3 is built from 13 residues. Trimming pared 11 bases from V and 8 bases from J, leaving 21 bases between. Germline CDR1 SNHLY, CDR2 FYNNEI. Written as DNA, the CDR3 is TGTGCCCTCTCAGGAACCTCTTACGGCGGCTACACCTTC. Encoded protein: CALSGTSYGGYTF. Full variable domain (rest looked up from reference TRBV2 and TRBJ1-2): EPEVTQTPSHQVTQMGQEVILRCVPISNHLYFYWYRQILGQKVEFLVSFYNNEISEKSEIFDDQFSVERPDGSNFTLKIRSTKLEDSAMYFCALSGTSYGGYTFGSGTRLTVV.

With regard to this clone: One junction end disagrees with the germline gene, perhaps due to a read error. This chain links TRBV7-9 with TRBJ1-4; D is ambiguous. The CDR3 runs to 16 residues. The germline gives CDR1 SEHNR, CDR2 FQNEAQ (reference sequence). CDR3 nucleotides: TGTTCCAGCAGCCCCGACCCGCCGGGGACTAATGAAAAACTGTTTTTT. Protein sequence: CSSSPDPPGTNEKLFF.

The rearrangement joins TRBV28 to TRBJ1-2; no reliable D call. Between the trimmed V and J ends, which lost 7 bases and 4 bases, there was a span of 22 bases. This CDR3 has 16 amino acids. Germline CDR1 is MDHEN and CDR2 is SYDVKM. This CDR3 is CASKRRGGTETYGYTF. The CDR3, as DNA: TGTGCCAGCAAGAGGCGAGGAGGCACTGAAACCTATGGCTACACCTTC.

The chain couples TRBV28 to TRBJ2-3; 10 bases map to TRBD2. From germline, CDR1 is MDHEN and CDR2 SYDVKM. V trimming: 0 bases; J trimming: 0 bases; junction bases outside the gene matches: 12. The CDR3 extends over 20 amino acids. In DNA form, the CDR3 reads TGTGCCAGCAGTTTATGGACGCGCCCCACTAGCGGGACTAGCACAGATACGCAGTATTTT. This sequence encodes CASSLWTRPTSGTSTDTQYF. The full variable domain, completed using reference TRBV28 and TRBJ2-3, is DVKVTQSSRYLVKRTGEKVFLECVQDMDHENMFWYRQDPGLGLRLIYFSYDVKMKEKGDIPEGYSVSREKKERFSLILESASTNQTSMYLCASSLWTRPTSGTSTDTQYFGPGTRLTVL.

V is TRBV5-6 and J is TRBJ2-7, with 8 bases identical to TRBD1. V was clipped by 4 bases and J by 5 bases; unmatched bases: 17. The CDR3 length is 17 residues. Germline lookup yields CDR1 SGHDT and CDR2 YYEEEE. The CDR3 sequence: CASSSRQGNPSWHEQYF. The CDR3 DNA sequence: TGTGCCAGCAGCAGCCGACAGGGGAACCCTTCTTGGCACGAGCAGTACTTC. The whole variable domain, filled in from reference TRBV5-6 and TRBJ2-7, reads DAGVTQSPTHLIKTRGQQVTLRCSPKSGHDTVSWYQQALGQGPQFIFQYYEEEERQRGNFPDRFSGHQFPNYSSELNVNALLLGDSALYLCASSSRQGNPSWHEQYFGPGTRLTVT.

This chain joins TRBV11-2 and TRBJ2-1, with D maybe TRBD1 (6 bases). V lost 1 base and J lost 6, with 10 bases in between. CDR3 length equals 14 residues. Germline lookup yields CDR1 SGHAT and CDR2 FQNNGV. CDR3 DNA sequence: TGTGCCAGCAGCTTAGCAGGGGTCGGCAATGAGCAGTTCTTC. It codes for CASSLAGVGNEQFF.

The chain carries TRBV5-1 and TRBJ2-1; possibly TRBD1 for D (5 bases). The CDR3 is made up of 15 amino acids. V lost 0 bases and J lost 3, with 10 bases in between. The germline CDR1 and CDR2 sequences are SGHRS and YFSETQ. The CDR3 bases are TGCGCCAGCAGCTTGGCCCGGACAAGCTACAATGAGCAGTTCTTC. It is translated as CASSLARTSYNEQFF.

V usage is TRBV19 and J usage is TRBJ1-5; a possible D gene is TRBD1 (5 bases). Trimming left V 6 bases short and J 9 bases short, with 15 bases between. CDR3 size: 13 residues. The germline V gene has CDR1 LNHDA and CDR2 SQIVND (reference sequence). The chain's CDR3 is CASRGDYLPPQHF. CDR3 in DNA: TGTGCCAGTAGGGGGGACTATCTGCCGCCCCAGCATTTT.

V usage is TRBV19 and J usage is TRBJ2-1, with 14 positions matching TRBD2. Germline-derived CDR1 and CDR2 are LNHDA and SQIVND (reference sequence). This CDR3 spans 14 amino acids. Unmatched junction bases numbered 4, after V lost 8 bases and J lost 7 bases. The CDR3 bases are TGTGCCAGTGGGACTAGCGGGGGAGGGAATGAGCAGTTCTTC. Its protein product is CASGTSGGGNEQFF.

The V and J genes are TRBV6-5 and TRBJ2-5; 7 bases align to TRBD2. CDR1 is MNHEY and CDR2 is SVGAGI in the germline V gene. The CDR3 covers 16 residues. Losses at the gene ends were 2 bases for V and 1 base for J; bases not matched to a gene: 7. The CDR3 protein is CASSYLFGGSQETQYF. CDR3 nucleotides: TGTGCCAGCAGTTACCTTTTCGGGGGGTCCCAAGAGACCCAGTACTTC.

For this clone: A read error may account for a junction end that differs from germline. The same CDR3 can be traced to other DNA sequences in this sample. The chain links TRBV6-5 to TRBJ2-2; D uncertain. The CDR3 is 14 residues long. CDR1 and CDR2 (germline): MNHEY, SVGAGI. The CDR3 loop is CASSYFQNTGELFF. In DNA, the CDR3 is TGTGCCAGCAGCTACTTTCAGAACACCGGGGAGCTGTTTTTT.

The V and J genes are TRBV28 and TRBJ1-2; D uncertain. The CDR3 contains 12 residues. CDR1 is MDHEN, CDR2 SYDVKM, per germline. With 8 bases removed from V and 8 bases from J, the gap between germline ends came to 15 bases. CDR3 protein: CASSPVAGGYTF. Here the CDR3 DNA reads TGTGCCAGCTCCCCGGTGGCGGGCGGCTACACCTTC.

The V call is TRBV18, the J call TRBJ2-5; 9 bases align to TRBD1. After removal of 3 bases from V and 5 bases from J, the junction contained 10 bases not matched to a gene. Per germline, CDR1 KGHSH and CDR2 LQKENI. There are 16 residues in the CDR3. The CDR3, as DNA: TGTGCCAGCTCACCCACCCTCCAGGGGACAGGGGAGACCCAGTACTTC. Translation: CASSPTLQGTGETQYF. The full variable domain, rest sourced from reference TRBV18 and TRBJ2-5, is NAGVMQNPRHLVRRRGQEARLRCSPMKGHSHVYWYRQLPEEGLKFMVYLQKENIIDESGMPKERFSAEFPKEGPSILRIQQVVRGDSAAYFCASSPTLQGTGETQYFGPGTRLLVL.

The chain has TRBV28 and TRBJ1-2; 12 nucleotides agree with TRBD1. Germline V lookup: CDR1 MDHEN, CDR2 SYDVKM. The CDR3 is made up of 16 amino acids. V shed 0 bases, J shed 6 bases, and the junction held 5 bases outside the gene matches. The CDR3 loop reads CASSLWGQGALNGYTF. CDR3 DNA: TGTGCCAGCAGTTTATGGGGACAGGGGGCGCTTAATGGCTACACCTTC.

The J gene is TRBJ1-5, the V gene TRBV6-6; D is perhaps TRBD1 (6 bases). The CDR3 extends over 15 amino acids. Germline V lookup: CDR1 MNHNY, CDR2 SVGAGI (reference sequence). Trimming cost V 6 bases and J 4 bases, with 16 bases left between them. The DNA for the CDR3 is TGTGCCAGCAGGCACGTGGGGGCGGCGAATCAGCCCCAGCATTTT. This translates into CASRHVGAANQPQHF.

Concerning this clone: Other DNA sequences in this specimen translate into the identical CDR3. The chain has TRBV7-2 and TRBJ1-3; D gene uncertain. CDR3 length: 15 residues. CDR1 and CDR2 (germline): SGHTA, FQGNSA. V was cut by 1 base and J by 0 bases, with 7 bases left in between. This CDR3 reads CASSLGTGSGNTIYF. For the CDR3, the DNA is TGTGCCAGCAGCTTAGGGACTGGCTCTGGAAACACCATATATTTT. Supplemented by reference TRBV7-2 and TRBJ1-3, the full variable domain reads GAGVSQSPSNKVTEKGKDVELRCDPISGHTALYWYRQSLGQGLEFLIYFQGNSAPDKSGLPSDRFSAERTGGSVSTLTIQRTQQEDSAVYLCASSLGTGSGNTIYFGEGSWLTVV.

The chain recombines TRBV7-8 with TRBJ1-1; unclear D gene. Germline V lookup: CDR1 SGHVS, CDR2 FQNEAQ. The CDR3 has 12 residues. Trimming stripped 6 bases from V and 0 bases from J, with 5 bases between. The CDR3 sequence: CASRAMNTEAFF. The CDR3 coding sequence is TGTGCCAGCAGAGCCATGAACACTGAAGCTTTCTTT. The variable domain in full, completed from reference TRBV7-8 and TRBJ1-1, reads GAGVSQSPRYKVAKRGQDVALRCDPISGHVSLFWYQQALGQGPEFLTYFQNEAQLDKSGLPSDRFFAERPEGSVSTLKIQRTQQEDSAVYLCASRAMNTEAFFGQGTRLTVV.

The V and J genes are TRBV5-4 and TRBJ2-7; 8 bases fit TRBD2. V was pared by 1 base and J by 3 bases, with 6 bases of the junction left unmatched. The CDR3 is made up of 15 amino acids. The germline V gene encodes CDR1 SGHNT and CDR2 YYREEE (reference sequence). The CDR3 DNA reads as TGTGCCAGCAGCTTGTACCGGGAGGGCCTCTACGAGCAGTACTTC. Protein sequence: CASSLYREGLYEQYF. The entire variable domain, with the rest obtained from reference TRBV5-4 and TRBJ2-7, is as follows: ETGVTQSPTHLIKTRGQQVTLRCSSQSGHNTVSWYQQALGQGPQFIFQYYREEENGRGNFPPRFSGLQFPNYSSELNVNALELDDSALYLCASSLYREGLYEQYFGPGTRLTVT.

The chain recombines TRBV13 with TRBJ2-1; possible D gene TRBD2, 7 bases. Germline V gene lookup returns CDR1 PRHDT and CDR2 FYEKMQ (reference sequence). The ends were cut back, 3 bases at V and 7 bases at J, with 19 bases in the middle. The CDR3 loop spans 16 amino acids. This CDR3 reads CASSLGGANSGNEQFF. CDR3 coding DNA: TGTGCCAGCAGCTTGGGGGGGGCGAATAGTGGGAATGAGCAGTTCTTC.

This chain connects TRBV5-4 to TRBJ2-1; 7 nucleotides match TRBD2. This CDR3 contains 16 residues. The ends lost 5 bases at V and 3 bases at J; junction bases unmatched: 11. CDR1 is SGHNT, CDR2 YYREEE, per germline (reference sequence). The DNA for the CDR3 is TGTGCCAGCAGTCAGGGTCCTAGCGGAGACTACAATGAGCAGTTCTTC. It codes for CASSQGPSGDYNEQFF. Filled out from reference TRBV5-4 and TRBJ2-1, the complete variable domain reads ETGVTQSPTHLIKTRGQQVTLRCSSQSGHNTVSWYQQALGQGPQFIFQYYREEENGRGNFPPRFSGLQFPNYSSELNVNALELDDSALYLCASSQGPSGDYNEQFFGPGTRLTVL.

The genes are TRBV28 and TRBJ2-2; D possibly corresponds to TRBD1 (6 bases). Trimming took 5 bases from V and 7 from J, leaving 23 bases between them. The CDR3 totals 17 residues. Germline V lookup: CDR1 MDHEN, CDR2 SYDVKM. CDR3 sequence reads: CASSRAPGAQFGGELFF. In DNA form, the CDR3 reads TGTGCCAGCAGTCGGGCCCCAGGGGCCCAATTTGGCGGGGAGCTGTTTTTT.

The CDR3 region has the DNA TGTGCCAGCAGTTTAAGGCTAGCCGCCGGGGAGCTGTTTTTT. Translating gives CASSLRLAAGELFF. The genes are TRBV27 and TRBJ2-2, with D possibly matching TRBD2 (5 bases). V lost 2 bases and J 6 bases, leaving 10 bases between the germline ends. Per germline, CDR1 MNHEY and CDR2 SMNVEV (reference sequence). The CDR3 spans 14 residues.

The J gene is TRBJ2-2, the V gene TRBV11-3, with unresolved D. The CDR3 has 14 residues. The V and J ends lost 1 base and 2 bases respectively, with 5 bases between them. Per the germline V gene, CDR1 is SGHNT and CDR2 is YENEEA. This chain's CDR3 is CASSLGRNTGELFF. CDR3 bases: TGTGCCAGCAGCTTAGGCAGAAACACCGGGGAGCTGTTTTTT. The variable domain in full, completed from reference TRBV11-3 and TRBJ2-2, reads EAGVVQSPRYKIIEKKQPVAFWCNPISGHNTLYWYLQNLGQGPELLIRYENEEAVDDSQLPKDRFSAERLKGVDSTLKIQPAELGDSAVYLCASSLGRNTGELFFGEGSRLTVL.